Listed here are 25 T cell receptor beta chains from one sample, sequenced in a study of blood T cell repertoires in COVID-19. This table comes from immunoSEQ multiplex PCR, and its TCRdb copy is limited to in-frame clones, with some not included. The repertoire includes under 300,000 clones, 85% to 90% of them detected once, and 2% to 2.5% sits in the top ten. Sequences were obtained from PBMCs or T cells enriched from blood (not recorded which). The source of these receptors is a woman between 18 and 29 years old who had recovered from COVID-19.

The gene calls are TRBV29-1 and TRBJ2-3; 7 nucleotides align to TRBD1. The germline CDR1 and CDR2 sequences are SQVTM and ANQGSEA. This CDR3 has 15 residues. V lost 0 bases to trimming and J lost 0 bases; unmatched junction nucleotides: 3. The CDR3 DNA is TGCAGCGTTGAAGATACACAGGGGAGCACAGATACGCAGTATTTT. Its translation: CSVEDTQGSTDTQYF.

In its sample, this clone was seen once. The chain is built from TRBV5-4 and TRBJ2-2, with 16 positions matching TRBD2. CDR1 SGHNT and CDR2 YYREEE come from the germline V gene (reference sequence). This CDR3 contains 16 residues. J was trimmed by 7 bases and V by 4 bases; bases with no gene match: 4. CDR3 in DNA: TGTGCCAGCAGCGGAGGGACTAGCGGGGGGGACGGGGAGCTGTTTTTT. Translation: CASSGGTSGGDGELFF.

The chain joins TRBV2 to TRBJ2-7, with 7 nucleotides matching TRBD1. The CDR3 spans 13 residues. Trimming took 6 bases from V and 7 from J; bases not matched to a gene: 9. Germline loops: CDR1 SNHLY, CDR2 FYNNEI. The CDR3 DNA reads TGTGCCAGCAGCTACTTCGGACAGGCGGAGCAGTACTTC. This gives the protein CASSYFGQAEQYF.

The chain carries TRBV5-1 and TRBJ1-1, with D possibly TRBD1 on 6 matching bases. V lost 3 bases, J lost 11 bases, and 17 bases lay in between. CDR1 SGHRS and CDR2 YFSETQ come from the germline V gene. The CDR3 totals 13 residues. The DNA of the CDR3 is TGCGCCAGCAGCTCGGATGACAGGTACCCGGCTTTCTTT. Translated: CASSSDDRYPAFF. Together with reference TRBV5-1 and TRBJ1-1, the CDR3 gives the full variable domain: KAGVTQTPRYLIKTRGQQVTLSCSPISGHRSVSWYQQTPGQGLQFLFEYFSETQRNKGNFPGRFSGRQFSNSRSEMNVSTLELGDSALYLCASSSDDRYPAFFGQGTRLTVV.

In this sample, this clone turned up once. The CDR3 here is CATSDPGHFYGYTF. DNA of the CDR3: TGTGCCACCAGTGACCCGGGACACTTCTATGGCTACACCTTC. The chain links TRBV24-1 to TRBJ1-2; D perhaps matches TRBD1 (6 bases). Germline lookup yields CDR1 KGHDR and CDR2 SFDVKD. The CDR3 sequence is 14 residues long. The V end lost 4 bases, the J end lost 4 bases, and 12 bases lay between the germline ends.

The gene calls are TRBV6-5 and TRBJ2-7, with D possibly being TRBD2 (5 bases). The CDR3 covers 14 residues. Looked up from germline, CDR1 is MNHEY and CDR2 is SVGAGI. V was cut by 0 bases and J by 7 bases, with 13 bases left in between. The CDR3 DNA reads as TGTGCCAGCAGTTACTCAACTGACGGGGTTGAGCAGTACTTC. This sequence encodes CASSYSTDGVEQYF.

The chain links TRBV9 to TRBJ2-5; D ambiguous. The germline V and J ends were trimmed by 0 bases and 3 bases, with 9 bases remaining between them. Germline loops: CDR1 SGDLS, CDR2 YYNGEE. The CDR3 consists of 14 residues. The CDR3 is CASSVDPAEETQYF. The CDR3 bases are TGTGCCAGCAGCGTAGACCCCGCAGAAGAGACCCAGTACTTC.

The chain is built from TRBV30 and TRBJ1-5; possibly TRBD1 for D (5 bases). V was shortened by 0 bases and J by 0 bases, with 9 bases between the two germline ends. The germline V gene encodes CDR1 GTSNPN and CDR2 SVGIG (reference sequence). This CDR3 is 15 amino acids long. The CDR3 spells CAWSVGAVSNQPQHF. The CDR3 DNA reads TGTGCCTGGAGTGTAGGGGCAGTTAGCAATCAGCCCCAGCATTTT. The entire variable domain, with the rest obtained from reference TRBV30 and TRBJ1-5, is as follows: SQTIHQWPATLVQPVGSPLSLECTVEGTSNPNLYWYRQAAGRGLQLLFYSVGIGQISSEVPQNLSASRPQDRQFILSSKKLLLSDSGFYLCAWSVGAVSNQPQHFGDGTRLSIL.

Note on this clone: The junction shows a germline mismatch at one end, possibly a read error. V is TRBV28 and J is TRBJ1-1; 9 bases agree with TRBD1. Germline loops: CDR1 MDHEN, CDR2 SYDVKM. The CDR3 has 12 amino acids. The CDR3 nucleotides are TGTGCCAGCAGTATATGGACAGGGGCCCCTTCTTTT. This codes for CASSIWTGAPSF.

The chain carries TRBV7-9 and TRBJ1-4; perhaps TRBD1 as D (5 bases). The CDR3 runs 15 residues. The germline V and J ends were trimmed by 1 base and 6 bases, with 12 bases remaining between them. Germline V CDR1 and CDR2: SEHNR, FQNEAQ (reference sequence). The CDR3 spells CASSLGQGWDEKLFF. The CDR3 DNA reads TGTGCCAGCAGCTTAGGGCAGGGATGGGATGAAAAACTGTTTTTT. The variable domain in full, completed from reference TRBV7-9 and TRBJ1-4, reads DTGVSQNPRHKITKRGQNVTFRCDPISEHNRLYWYRQTLGQGPEFLTYFQNEAQLEKSRLLSDRFSAERPKGSFSTLEIQRTEQGDSAMYLCASSLGQGWDEKLFFGSGTQLSVL.

The chain is built from TRBV11-2 and TRBJ2-1; 12 bases align to TRBD1. The germline V gene encodes CDR1 SGHAT and CDR2 FQNNGV. V lost 7 bases and J lost 9; bases outside the gene matches: 13. The CDR3 covers 16 residues. In DNA, the CDR3 is TGTGCCAGCACCTCCCACCGGGACAGGGGGCGCGGTGAGCAGTTCTTC. It translates to CASTSHRDRGRGEQFF.

The count of this clone is one. This chain links TRBV5-1 with TRBJ1-5; TRBD1 agrees at 7 bases. The V and J ends lost 4 bases and 6 bases, in that order; junction bases with no gene match: 16. CDR1 and CDR2 from the germline V gene are SGHRS and YFSETQ. The CDR3 covers 17 residues. The CDR3 loop is CASSPRQGKRVCQPQHF. The CDR3 DNA reads as TGCGCCAGCAGCCCCAGACAGGGAAAGAGGGTTTGTCAGCCCCAGCATTTT.

The chain links TRBV28 to TRBJ1-6, with 8 positions matching TRBD1. There are 15 residues in the CDR3. The V and J ends lost 2 bases and 10 bases, in that order; junction bases with no gene match: 7. Germline V gives CDR1 MDHEN, CDR2 SYDVKM. CDR3 nucleotides: TGTGCCAGCAGTTTACCGACAGGGGCAGGCTCACCCCTCCACTTT. This sequence encodes CASSLPTGAGSPLHF.

The chain is built from TRBV5-1 and TRBJ2-5; a possible D gene is TRBD1 (5 bases). The CDR3 covers 13 residues. Germline-derived CDR1 and CDR2 are SGHRS and YFSETQ. The ends were cut back, 0 bases at V and 5 bases at J, with 8 bases in the middle. CDR3 in DNA: TGCGCCAGCAGCTTGGCAGGGTTCGAGACCCAGTACTTC. Its translation: CASSLAGFETQYF.

The CDR3 DNA reads TGTGCCAGCAGTTTTCGGGGTTCGGAGACCCAGTACTTC. Translated, it gives CASSFRGSETQYF. The chain couples TRBV28 to TRBJ2-5; D might be TRBD2 (5 bases). This CDR3 has 13 residues. V was cut by 3 bases and J by 5 bases, with 10 bases left in between. In germline, CDR1 is MDHEN, CDR2 SYDVKM. Combining the CDR3 with reference TRBV28 and TRBJ2-5 gives the whole variable domain DVKVTQSSRYLVKRTGEKVFLECVQDMDHENMFWYRQDPGLGLRLIYFSYDVKMKEKGDIPEGYSVSREKKERFSLILESASTNQTSMYLCASSFRGSETQYFGPGTRLLVL.

The rearrangement links TRBV15 to TRBJ1-2, with TRBD1 matching 7 bases. Germline CDR1 reads LNHNV; CDR2 reads YYDKDF (reference sequence). Germline trimming cut 0 bases from V and 2 bases from J; bases unmatched to any gene: 6. The CDR3 is 16 amino acids. The CDR3 loop is CATSRDRGTVNYGYTF. As DNA, the CDR3 is TGTGCCACCAGCAGAGATAGGGGGACAGTGAACTATGGCTACACCTTC. The variable domain in full, with the rest retrieved from reference TRBV15 and TRBJ1-2, is DAMVIQNPRYQVTQFGKPVTLSCSQTLNHNVMYWYQQKSSQAPKLLFHYYDKDFNNEADTPDNFQSRRPNTSFCFLDIRSPGLGDTAMYLCATSRDRGTVNYGYTFGSGTRLTVV.

The V call is TRBV10-3, the J call TRBJ2-2, with 15 positions matching TRBD2. This CDR3 region has 17 residues. Unmatched junction bases numbered 2, after V lost 6 bases and J lost 0 bases. Germline CDR1 reads ENHRY; CDR2 reads SYGVKD. The CDR3 region has the DNA TGTGCCATCAGGGGACTAGCGGGGGGTCCGAACACCGGGGAGCTGTTTTTT. This gives the protein CAIRGLAGGPNTGELFF.

CDR3 sequence: CASIHEGAGYGYTF. In nucleotides, the CDR3 is TGTGCCAGCATTCATGAGGGCGCGGGCTATGGCTACACCTTC. The chain couples TRBV28 to TRBJ1-2; D gene ambiguous. This CDR3 is built from 14 residues. V shed 7 bases and J shed 4 bases, with 16 bases lying between them. Germline V CDR1 and CDR2: MDHEN, SYDVKM.

The V and J genes are TRBV11-2 and TRBJ1-1; D is undetermined. The CDR3 length is 14 residues. Germline CDR1 SGHAT, CDR2 FQNNGV. Trimming stripped 1 base from V and 3 bases from J, with 9 bases between. CDR3 residues: CASSLGREYTEAFF. CDR3 sequence (DNA): TGTGCCAGCAGCTTAGGTCGAGAGTACACTGAAGCTTTCTTT.

The chain uses TRBV20-1 and TRBJ2-7; TRBD2 is a possible D gene (7 bases). Germline V lookup: CDR1 DFQATT, CDR2 SNEGSKA (reference sequence). The CDR3 extends over 14 amino acids. V shed 3 bases and J shed 3 bases, with 15 bases lying between them. The CDR3 region has the DNA TGCAGTGCTAGTGCCTCGGGGGGCCGCTACGAGCAGTACTTC. This sequence encodes CSASASGGRYEQYF.

V and J are TRBV18 and TRBJ2-7; TRBD1 agrees at 11 bases. J was trimmed by 5 bases and V by 0 bases; bases with no gene match: 12. Germline CDR1 and CDR2: KGHSH and LQKENI. The CDR3 is made up of 18 amino acids. For the CDR3, the DNA is TGTGCCAGCTCACCACCGCGGGGGACAGGGGGAGAGAGTAACGAGCAGTACTTC. Its protein product is CASSPPRGTGGESNEQYF.

This clone has a handful of counts. The V gene is TRBV28, the J gene TRBJ1-5; tentative D call: TRBD1 (6 bases). The V and J ends lost 7 bases and 2 bases respectively, with 9 bases between them. The CDR3 totals 13 residues. In germline, CDR1 is MDHEN, CDR2 SYDVKM. The CDR3 nucleotides are TGTGCCAGCAAACAGGGTGGCAATCAGCCCCAGCATTTT. As protein: CASKQGGNQPQHF.

This clone is a singleton in its sample. The rearrangement joins TRBV3-1 (or the pseudogene TRBV3-2) to TRBJ1-2; 9 bases fit TRBD1. The CDR3 is 17 residues long. Germline values: CDR1 LGHDT, CDR2 YNNKEL (reference sequence). The V segment lost 0 bases and the J segment 6 bases; nucleotides outside the gene matches: 11. The DNA of the CDR3 is TGTGCCAGCAGCCAAGATCATACAGGGGGCGCTTTGGATGGCTACACCTTC. It translates to CASSQDHTGGALDGYTF.

This sequence joins TRBV29-1 and TRBJ1-1, with D perhaps matching TRBD1 (6 bases). Germline CDR1 is SQVTM and CDR2 is ANQGSEA. The V gene lost 6 bases and the J gene lost 1 base, with 15 bases spanning the gap. This CDR3 region has 14 residues. CDR3 DNA sequence: TGCAGCGTCGTGACAGGTCTATGGAACACTGAAGCTTTCTTT. Protein product: CSVVTGLWNTEAFF.

The CDR3 sequence is CASSPRLAGGLDGANVLTF. The DNA of the CDR3 is TGTGCCAGCAGCCCCCGACTAGCGGGGGGGCTTGATGGGGCCAACGTCCTGACTTTC. The V and J genes are TRBV13 and TRBJ2-6; the match to TRBD2 covers 14 bases. Per the germline V gene, CDR1 is PRHDT and CDR2 is FYEKMQ (reference sequence). The CDR3 has 19 amino acids. The trim removed 5 bases at V and 3 bases at J, leaving 9 bases unmatched.